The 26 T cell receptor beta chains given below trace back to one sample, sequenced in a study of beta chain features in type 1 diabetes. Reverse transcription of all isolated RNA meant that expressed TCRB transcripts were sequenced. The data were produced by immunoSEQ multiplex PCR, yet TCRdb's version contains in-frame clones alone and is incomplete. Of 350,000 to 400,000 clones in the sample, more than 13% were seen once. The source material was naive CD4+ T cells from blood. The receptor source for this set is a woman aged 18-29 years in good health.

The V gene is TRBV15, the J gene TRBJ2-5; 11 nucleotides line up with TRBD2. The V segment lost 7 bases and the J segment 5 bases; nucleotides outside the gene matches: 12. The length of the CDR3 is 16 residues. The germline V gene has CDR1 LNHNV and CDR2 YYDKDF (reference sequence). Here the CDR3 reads CATNLAGGLPGETQYF. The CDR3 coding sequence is TGTGCCACCAACCTAGCGGGAGGACTCCCCGGGGAGACCCAGTACTTC. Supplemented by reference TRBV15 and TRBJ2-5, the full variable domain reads DAMVIQNPRYQVTQFGKPVTLSCSQTLNHNVMYWYQQKSSQAPKLLFHYYDKDFNNEADTPDNFQSRRPNTSFCFLDIRSPGLGDTAMYLCATNLAGGLPGETQYFGPGTRLLVL.

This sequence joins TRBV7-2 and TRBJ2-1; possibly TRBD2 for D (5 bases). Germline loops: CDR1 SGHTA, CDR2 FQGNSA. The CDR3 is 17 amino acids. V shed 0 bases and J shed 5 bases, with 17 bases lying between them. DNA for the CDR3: TGTGCCAGCAGCTTAGCGCTGGCGGGTGCCTTGGACAATGAGCAGTTCTTC. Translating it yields CASSLALAGALDNEQFF. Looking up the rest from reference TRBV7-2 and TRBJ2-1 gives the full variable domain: GAGVSQSPSNKVTEKGKDVELRCDPISGHTALYWYRQSLGQGLEFLIYFQGNSAPDKSGLPSDRFSAERTGGSVSTLTIQRTQQEDSAVYLCASSLALAGALDNEQFFGPGTRLTVL.

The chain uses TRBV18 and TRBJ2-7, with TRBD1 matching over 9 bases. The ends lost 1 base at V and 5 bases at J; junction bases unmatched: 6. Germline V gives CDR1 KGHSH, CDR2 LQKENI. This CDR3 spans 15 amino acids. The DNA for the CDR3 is TGTGCCAGCTCACCACACCCGACAGGGGGTAACGAGCAGTACTTC. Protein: CASSPHPTGGNEQYF.

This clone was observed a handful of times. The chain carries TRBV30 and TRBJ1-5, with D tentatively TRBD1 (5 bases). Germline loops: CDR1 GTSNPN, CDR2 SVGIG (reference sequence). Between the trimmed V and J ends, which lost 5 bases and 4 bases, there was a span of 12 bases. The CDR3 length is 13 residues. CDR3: CAWSGGRNQPQHF. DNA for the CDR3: TGTGCCTGGTCGGGGGGTCGTAATCAGCCCCAGCATTTT.

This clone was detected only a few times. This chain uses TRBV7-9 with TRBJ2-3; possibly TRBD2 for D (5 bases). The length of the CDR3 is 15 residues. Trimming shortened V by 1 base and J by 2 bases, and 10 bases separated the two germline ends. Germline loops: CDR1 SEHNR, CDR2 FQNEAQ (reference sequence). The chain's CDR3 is CASSLGSGNTDTQYF. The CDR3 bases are TGTGCCAGCAGCTTAGGGTCCGGGAACACAGATACGCAGTATTTT. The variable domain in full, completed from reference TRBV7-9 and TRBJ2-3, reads DTGVSQNPRHKITKRGQNVTFRCDPISEHNRLYWYRQTLGQGPEFLTYFQNEAQLEKSRLLSDRFSAERPKGSFSTLEIQRTEQGDSAMYLCASSLGSGNTDTQYFGPGTRLTVL.

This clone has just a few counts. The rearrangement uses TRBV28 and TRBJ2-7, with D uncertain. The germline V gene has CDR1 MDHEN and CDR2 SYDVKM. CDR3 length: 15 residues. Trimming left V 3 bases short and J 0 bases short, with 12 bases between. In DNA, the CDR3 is TGTGCCAGCAGTTTGCCAGCGACGAGCTCCTACGAGCAGTACTTC. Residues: CASSLPATSSYEQYF.

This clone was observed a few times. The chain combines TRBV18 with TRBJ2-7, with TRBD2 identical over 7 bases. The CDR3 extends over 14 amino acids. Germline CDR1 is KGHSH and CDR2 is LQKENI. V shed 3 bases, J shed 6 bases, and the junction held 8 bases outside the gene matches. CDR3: CASSPGGSSAEQYF. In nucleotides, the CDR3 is TGTGCCAGCTCACCGGGAGGGAGTTCAGCCGAGCAGTACTTC.

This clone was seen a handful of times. The CDR3 loop reads CATSRETAYGYTF. The CDR3 nucleotides read TGTGCCACCAGCAGAGAAACAGCATATGGCTACACCTTC. The V gene is TRBV15, the J gene TRBJ1-2; D is undetermined. V dropped 0 bases and J dropped 5 bases, with 7 bases sitting between them. Germline V gene data show CDR1 as LNHNV and CDR2 as YYDKDF (reference sequence). The CDR3 totals 13 residues.

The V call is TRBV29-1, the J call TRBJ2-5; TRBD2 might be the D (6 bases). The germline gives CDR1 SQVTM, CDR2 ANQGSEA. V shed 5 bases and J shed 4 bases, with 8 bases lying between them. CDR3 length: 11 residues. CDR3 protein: CSVWRGETQYF. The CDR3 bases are TGCAGCGTTTGGAGGGGAGAGACCCAGTACTTC.

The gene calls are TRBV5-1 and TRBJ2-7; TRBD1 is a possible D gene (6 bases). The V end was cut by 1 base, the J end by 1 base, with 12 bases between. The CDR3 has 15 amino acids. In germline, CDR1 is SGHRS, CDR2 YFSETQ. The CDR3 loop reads CASSLFLGQSYEQYF. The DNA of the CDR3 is TGCGCCAGCAGCTTGTTCTTAGGACAGTCCTACGAGCAGTACTTC.

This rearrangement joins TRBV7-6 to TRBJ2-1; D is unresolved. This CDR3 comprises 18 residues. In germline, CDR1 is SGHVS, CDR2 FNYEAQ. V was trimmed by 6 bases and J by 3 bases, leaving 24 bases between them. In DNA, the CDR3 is TGTGCCAGCAGTAATTCACACTTGCGTACTATTTACTACAATGAGCAGTTCTTC. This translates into CASSNSHLRTIYYNEQFF.

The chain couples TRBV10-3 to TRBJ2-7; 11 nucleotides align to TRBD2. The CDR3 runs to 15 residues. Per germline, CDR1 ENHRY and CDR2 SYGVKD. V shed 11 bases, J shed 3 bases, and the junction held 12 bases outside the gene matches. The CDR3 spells CASFSGTSGLYEQYF. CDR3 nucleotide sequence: TGTGCCTCCTTCTCCGGGACTAGCGGTCTCTACGAGCAGTACTTC.

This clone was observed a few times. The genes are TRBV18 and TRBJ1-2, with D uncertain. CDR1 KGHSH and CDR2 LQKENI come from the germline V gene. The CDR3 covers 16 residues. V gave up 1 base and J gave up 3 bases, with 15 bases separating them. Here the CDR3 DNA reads TGTGCCAGCTCACCACGAAGCGCGTCCCGGGACTATGGCTACACCTTC. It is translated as CASSPRSASRDYGYTF.

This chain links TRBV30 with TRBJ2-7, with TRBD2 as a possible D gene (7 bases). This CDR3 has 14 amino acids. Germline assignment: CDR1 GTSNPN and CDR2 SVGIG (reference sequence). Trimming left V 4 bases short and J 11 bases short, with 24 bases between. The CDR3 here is CAWNAHSPGGREYF. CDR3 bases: TGTGCCTGGAATGCTCACTCCCCGGGGGGCCGGGAGTACTTC. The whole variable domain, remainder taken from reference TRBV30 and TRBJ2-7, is SQTIHQWPATLVQPVGSPLSLECTVEGTSNPNLYWYRQAAGRGLQLLFYSVGIGQISSEVPQNLSASRPQDRQFILSSKKLLLSDSGFYLCAWNAHSPGGREYFGPGTRLTVT.

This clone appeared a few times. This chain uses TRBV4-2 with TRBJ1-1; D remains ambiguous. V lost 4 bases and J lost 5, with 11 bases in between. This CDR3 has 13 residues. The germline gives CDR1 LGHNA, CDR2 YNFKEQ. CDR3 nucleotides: TGTGCCAGCAGCCTAGAAGAGGGAACTGAAGCTTTCTTT. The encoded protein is CASSLEEGTEAFF.

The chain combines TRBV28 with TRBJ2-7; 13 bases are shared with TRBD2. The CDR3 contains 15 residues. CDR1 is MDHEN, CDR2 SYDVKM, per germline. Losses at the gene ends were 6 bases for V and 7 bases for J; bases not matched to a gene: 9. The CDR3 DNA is TGTGCCAGCAGCCCACTAGCGGGAGGGCCGAAGGAGCAGTACTTC. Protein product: CASSPLAGGPKEQYF.

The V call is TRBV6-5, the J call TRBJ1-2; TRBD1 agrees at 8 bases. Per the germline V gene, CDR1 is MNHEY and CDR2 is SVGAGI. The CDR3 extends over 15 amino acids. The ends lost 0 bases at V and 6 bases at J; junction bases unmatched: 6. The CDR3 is CASSYSDRDSNGYTF. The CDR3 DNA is TGTGCCAGCAGTTACTCGGACAGGGACAGTAATGGCTACACCTTC.

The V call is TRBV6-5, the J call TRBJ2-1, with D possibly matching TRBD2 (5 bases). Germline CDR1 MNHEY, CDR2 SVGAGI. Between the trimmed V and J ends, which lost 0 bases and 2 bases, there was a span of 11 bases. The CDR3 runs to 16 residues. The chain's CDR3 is CASSYSRADAYNEQFF. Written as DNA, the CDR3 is TGTGCCAGCAGTTACTCAAGAGCGGACGCCTACAATGAGCAGTTCTTC.

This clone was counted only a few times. In nucleotides, the CDR3 is TGTGCCAGCAGCTTAGAAACTAGCGGGGCCGGCAATGAGCAGTTCTTC. Encoded protein: CASSLETSGAGNEQFF. The genes are TRBV11-3 and TRBJ2-1, with TRBD2 matching 10 bases. The CDR3 runs 16 residues. After removal of 0 bases from V and 6 bases from J, the junction contained 5 bases not matched to a gene. CDR1 SGHNT and CDR2 YENEEA come from the germline V gene. Combining the CDR3 with reference TRBV11-3 and TRBJ2-1 gives the whole variable domain EAGVVQSPRYKIIEKKQPVAFWCNPISGHNTLYWYLQNLGQGPELLIRYENEEAVDDSQLPKDRFSAERLKGVDSTLKIQPAELGDSAVYLCASSLETSGAGNEQFFGPGTRLTVL.

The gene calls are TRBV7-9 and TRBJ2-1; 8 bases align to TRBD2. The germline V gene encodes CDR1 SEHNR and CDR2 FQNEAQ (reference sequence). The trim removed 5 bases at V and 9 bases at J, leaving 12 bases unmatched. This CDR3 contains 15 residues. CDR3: CASSLMTSVSGEQFF. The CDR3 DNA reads TGTGCCAGCAGCCTCATGACTAGCGTTAGTGGTGAGCAGTTCTTC.

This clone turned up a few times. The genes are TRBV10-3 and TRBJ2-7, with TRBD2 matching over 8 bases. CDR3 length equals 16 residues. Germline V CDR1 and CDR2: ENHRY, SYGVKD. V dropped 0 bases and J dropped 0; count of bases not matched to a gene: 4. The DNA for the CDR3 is TGTGCCATCAGTGAGTCTGGTAGCGGGACCTCCTACGAGCAGTACTTC. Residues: CAISESGSGTSYEQYF.

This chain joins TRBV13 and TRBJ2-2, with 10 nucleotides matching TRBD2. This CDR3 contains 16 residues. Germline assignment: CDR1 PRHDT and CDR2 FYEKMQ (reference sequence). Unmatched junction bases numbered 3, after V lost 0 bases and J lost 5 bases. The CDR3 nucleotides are TGTGCCAGCAGCTTAGGGGCAGCGGGAGGGACCGGGGAGCTGTTTTTT. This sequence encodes CASSLGAAGGTGELFF.

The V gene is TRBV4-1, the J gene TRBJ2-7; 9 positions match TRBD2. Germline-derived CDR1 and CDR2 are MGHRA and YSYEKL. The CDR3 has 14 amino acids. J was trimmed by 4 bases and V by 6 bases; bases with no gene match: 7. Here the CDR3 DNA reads TGCGCCAGCAGTCGAGCGGGAGGAGGTTACGAGCAGTACTTC. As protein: CASSRAGGGYEQYF.

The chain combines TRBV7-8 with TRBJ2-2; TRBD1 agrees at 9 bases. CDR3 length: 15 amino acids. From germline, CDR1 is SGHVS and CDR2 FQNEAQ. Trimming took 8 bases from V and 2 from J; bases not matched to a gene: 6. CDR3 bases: TGTGCCAGCGAAAGGGACAGGGCCAACACCGGGGAGCTGTTTTTT. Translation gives CASERDRANTGELFF.

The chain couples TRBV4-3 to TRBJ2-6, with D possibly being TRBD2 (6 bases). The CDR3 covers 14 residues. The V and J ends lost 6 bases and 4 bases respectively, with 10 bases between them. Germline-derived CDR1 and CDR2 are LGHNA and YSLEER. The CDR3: CASRGGYGANVLTF. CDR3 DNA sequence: TGCGCCAGCAGGGGGGGATACGGGGCCAACGTCCTGACTTTC.

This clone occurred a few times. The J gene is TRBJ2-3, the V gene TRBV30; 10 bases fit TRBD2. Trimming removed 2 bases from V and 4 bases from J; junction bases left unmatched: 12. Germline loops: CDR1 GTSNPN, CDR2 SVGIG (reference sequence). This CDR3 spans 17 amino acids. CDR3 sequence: CAWSLSSGRSPPDTQYF. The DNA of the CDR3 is TGTGCCTGGAGTCTCAGTAGCGGGAGGTCTCCCCCAGATACGCAGTATTTT.